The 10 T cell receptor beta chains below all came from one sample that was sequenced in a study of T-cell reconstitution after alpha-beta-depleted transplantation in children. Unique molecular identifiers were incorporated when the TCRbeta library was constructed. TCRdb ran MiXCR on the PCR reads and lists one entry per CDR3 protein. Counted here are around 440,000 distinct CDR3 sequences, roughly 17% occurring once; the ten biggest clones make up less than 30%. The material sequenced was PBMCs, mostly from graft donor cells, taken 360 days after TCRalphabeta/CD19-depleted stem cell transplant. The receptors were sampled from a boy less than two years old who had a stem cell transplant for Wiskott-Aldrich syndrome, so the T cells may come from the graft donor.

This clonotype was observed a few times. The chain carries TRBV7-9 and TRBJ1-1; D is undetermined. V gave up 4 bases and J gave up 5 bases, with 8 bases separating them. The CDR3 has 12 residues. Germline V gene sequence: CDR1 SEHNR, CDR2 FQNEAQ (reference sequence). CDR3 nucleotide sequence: TGTGCCAGCAGCTCCGTGAGGACTGAAGCTTTCTTT. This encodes CASSSVRTEAFF.

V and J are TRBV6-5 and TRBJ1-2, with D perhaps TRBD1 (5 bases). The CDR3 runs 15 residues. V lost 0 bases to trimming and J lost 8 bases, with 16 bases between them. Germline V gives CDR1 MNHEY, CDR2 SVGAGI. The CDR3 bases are TGTGCCAGCAGTTACTCGAAGTCCAAGGGGAGAGGCTACACCTTC. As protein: CASSYSKSKGRGYTF.

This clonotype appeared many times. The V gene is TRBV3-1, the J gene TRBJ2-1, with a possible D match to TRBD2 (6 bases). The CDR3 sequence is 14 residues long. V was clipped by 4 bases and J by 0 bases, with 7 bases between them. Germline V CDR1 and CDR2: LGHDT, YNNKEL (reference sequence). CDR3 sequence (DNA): TGTGCCAGCAGCCCCGGGGGCTCCTACAATGAGCAGTTCTTC. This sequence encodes CASSPGGSYNEQFF.

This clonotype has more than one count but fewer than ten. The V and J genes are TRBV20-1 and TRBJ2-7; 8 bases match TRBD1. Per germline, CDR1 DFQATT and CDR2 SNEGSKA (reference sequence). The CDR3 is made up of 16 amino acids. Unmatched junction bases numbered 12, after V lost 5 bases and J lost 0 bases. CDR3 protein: CSARISGGLRSYEQYF. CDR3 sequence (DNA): TGCAGTGCTCGAATTTCAGGGGGCCTTCGCTCCTACGAGCAGTACTTC.

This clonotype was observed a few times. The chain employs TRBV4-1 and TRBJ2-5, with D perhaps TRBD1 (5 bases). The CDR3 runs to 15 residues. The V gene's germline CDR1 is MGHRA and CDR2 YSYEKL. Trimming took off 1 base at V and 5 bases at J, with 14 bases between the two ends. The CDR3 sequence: CASSQGMGPMETQYF. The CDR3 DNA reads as TGCGCCAGCAGCCAAGGGATGGGGCCAATGGAGACCCAGTACTTC.

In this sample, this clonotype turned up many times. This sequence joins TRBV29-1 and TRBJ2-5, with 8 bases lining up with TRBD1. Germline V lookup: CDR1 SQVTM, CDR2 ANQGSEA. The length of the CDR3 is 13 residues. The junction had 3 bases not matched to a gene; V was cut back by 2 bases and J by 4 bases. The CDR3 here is CSVERTGTETQYF. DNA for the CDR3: TGCAGCGTTGAAAGGACAGGGACAGAGACCCAGTACTTC.

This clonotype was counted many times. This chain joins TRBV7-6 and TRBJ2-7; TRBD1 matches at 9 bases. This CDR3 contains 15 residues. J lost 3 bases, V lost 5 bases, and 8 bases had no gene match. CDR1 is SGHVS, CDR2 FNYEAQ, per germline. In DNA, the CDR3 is TGTGCCAGCAGCCCCCCGGGACAGGGTAGCTACGAGCAGTACTTC. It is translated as CASSPPGQGSYEQYF.

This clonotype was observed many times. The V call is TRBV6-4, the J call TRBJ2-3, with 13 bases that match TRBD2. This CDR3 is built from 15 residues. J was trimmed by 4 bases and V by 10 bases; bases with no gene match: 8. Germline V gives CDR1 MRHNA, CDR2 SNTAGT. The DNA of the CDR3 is TGTGCCACCGGGACTAGCGGGGAAGGTCCAGATACGCAGTATTTT. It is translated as CATGTSGEGPDTQYF.

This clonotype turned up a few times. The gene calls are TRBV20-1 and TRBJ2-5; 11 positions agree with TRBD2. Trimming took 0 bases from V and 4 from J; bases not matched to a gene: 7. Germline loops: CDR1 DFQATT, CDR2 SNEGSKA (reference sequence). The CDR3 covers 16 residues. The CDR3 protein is CSARDLLAGERETQYF. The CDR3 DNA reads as TGCAGTGCTAGAGATTTACTAGCGGGAGAAAGAGAGACCCAGTACTTC.

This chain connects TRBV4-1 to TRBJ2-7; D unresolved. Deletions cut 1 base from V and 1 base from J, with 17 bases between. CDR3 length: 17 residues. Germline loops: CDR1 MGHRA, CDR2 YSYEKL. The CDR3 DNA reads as TGCGCCAGCAGCCAAGGCTTGGGCCTCTGGGATTCCTACGAGCAGTACTTC. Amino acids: CASSQGLGLWDSYEQYF.